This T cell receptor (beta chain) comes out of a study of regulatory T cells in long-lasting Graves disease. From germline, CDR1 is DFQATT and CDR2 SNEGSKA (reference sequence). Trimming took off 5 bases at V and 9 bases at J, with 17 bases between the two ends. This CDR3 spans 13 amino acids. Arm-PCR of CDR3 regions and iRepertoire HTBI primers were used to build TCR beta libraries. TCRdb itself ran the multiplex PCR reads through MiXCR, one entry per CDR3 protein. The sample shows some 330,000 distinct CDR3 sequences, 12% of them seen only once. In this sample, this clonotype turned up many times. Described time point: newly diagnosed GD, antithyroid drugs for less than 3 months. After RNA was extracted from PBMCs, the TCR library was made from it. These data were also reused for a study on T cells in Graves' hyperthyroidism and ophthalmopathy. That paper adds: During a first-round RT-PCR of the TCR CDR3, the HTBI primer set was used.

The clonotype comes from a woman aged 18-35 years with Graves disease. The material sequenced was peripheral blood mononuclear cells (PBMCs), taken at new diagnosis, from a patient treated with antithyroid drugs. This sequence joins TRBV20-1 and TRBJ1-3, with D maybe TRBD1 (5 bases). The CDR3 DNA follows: TGCAGTGCTCAAAACCCTAGTGGGGCCACCATATATTTT. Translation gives CSAQNPSGATIYF.